Detailed here is one T cell receptor beta chain. No cognate antigen has been identified for it. One base away there is no much larger clone; base qualities are not given. What this sample's time point label stands for: before anti-PD-1 therapy. For bulk TCRbeta sequencing, genomic DNA was extracted from tumor biopsies or peripheral blood, and input amounts ranged from about 616 ng to 6,500 ng. Every patient was a poor candidate for surgical resection and had histologically proven advanced or metastatic basal or squamous cell carcinoma. The basal cell carcinoma cohort comprised about a dozen patients, of whom roughly 8 had bulk tumor TCR sequencing. These data are taken from a study of T cells in tumors after PD-1 blockade (dated by TCRdb to about 2019). Regarding the research as a whole: Patients were excluded if they had prior checkpoint blockade, use of systemic immunosuppressants, or recent radiotherapy or other anti-cancer therapy within 4 weeks. Treatment consisted of either cemiplimab 350 mg every 2 weeks or pembrolizumab 200 mg every 3 weeks. A subset of patients also received ongoing daily vismodegib 150 mg during anti-PD-1 treatment. An average of about 120,000 TCR templates (range 24,679-257,772) and about 38,000 unique clonotypes was obtained for peripheral blood samples. Paired single-cell RNA and TCR sequencing was done in the study on site-matched tumors from patients with BCC or SCC, both before and after anti-PD-1 therapy. To compare clonotypes in blood and tumor, bulk TCR sequencing was done on under 11 peripheral blood samples taken from four or five patients. RECIST version 1.1 was used to assess clinical response. The full study reports these points: Where the novel T cell clones came from was not identified, and possible sources could include lymphoid organs or rare unexpanded clones inside the tumor or in the tumor periphery. About 41% of tumor TCR clonotypes were found in blood, and some novel exhausted tumor clones appeared in pre-treatment blood, suggesting peripheral recruitment.

Per the germline V gene (reference sequence), GTSNPN is the CDR1 and SVGIG is the CDR2. Reading from cysteine to phenylalanine, the CDR3 counts 15 amino acids. The kept DNA is CDR3 alone, 45 bases in frame from the first base. V is reduced by 2 bases and J by 4 bases, leaving a spacing of 18 bases between them. Deep TCRbeta sequencing was performed with the immunoSEQ platform. As for the authors' bioinformatics: Only productive rearrangements were exported from the immunoSEQ Analyzer for further analysis. T cell phenotypes were assigned to bulk TCRbeta clonotypes by matching the clonotypes to single-cell RNA+TCR-seq clones with the same TCRbeta sequence. Clone enrichment in tumor was calculated as tumor frequency divided by PBMC frequency from bulk TCR sequencing. GLIPH was used to sort TCRs into specificity groups, which are clusters of distinct TCRs that likely recognize common antigens through shared CDR3 motifs. This is the immuneACCESS table as TCRdb keeps it, with only in-frame sequences that have V and J called. A part of the clones is gone; compared with another copy, unresolved V genes explain less than half, and the rest is unexplained. The V and J calls and clone size come from that table; D and trimming were worked out from the DNA. The sample table lists around 60,000 clones, around three quarters of them with a count of one. Jointly, the top ten make up around an eighth of the sample.

This receptor chain uses TRBV30 and TRBJ2-7, with the D segment identity uncertain. The clonotype originates from a human donor with basal cell carcinoma. Material: PBMCs, obtained before anti-PD-1 treatment. The sequenced DNA: TGTGCCTGGAGTCCGGCACGGGTGGCAATTTACGAGCAGTACTTC. This is translated as CAWSPARVAIYEQYF.